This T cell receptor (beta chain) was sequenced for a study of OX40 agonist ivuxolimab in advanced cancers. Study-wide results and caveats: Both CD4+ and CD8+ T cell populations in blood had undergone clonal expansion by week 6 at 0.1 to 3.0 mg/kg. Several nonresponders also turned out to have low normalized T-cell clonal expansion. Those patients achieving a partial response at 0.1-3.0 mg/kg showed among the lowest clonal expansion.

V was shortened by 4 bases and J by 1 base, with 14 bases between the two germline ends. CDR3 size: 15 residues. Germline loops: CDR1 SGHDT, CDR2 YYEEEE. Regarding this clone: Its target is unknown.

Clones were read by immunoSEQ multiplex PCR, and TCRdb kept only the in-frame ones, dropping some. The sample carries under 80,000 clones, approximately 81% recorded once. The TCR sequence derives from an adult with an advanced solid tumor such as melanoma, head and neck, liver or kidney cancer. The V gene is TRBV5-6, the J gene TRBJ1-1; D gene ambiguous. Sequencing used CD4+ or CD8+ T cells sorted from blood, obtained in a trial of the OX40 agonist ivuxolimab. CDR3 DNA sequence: TGTGCCAGCAGCCCGGATACCGGACGGAACACTGAAGCTTTCTTT. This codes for CASSPDTGRNTEAFF.